This T cell receptor beta chain emerged from a study of OX40 agonist ivuxolimab in advanced cancers. Study summary: Ivuxolimab, which is an agonistic anti-OX40 (CD134) antibody, was administered to the patients. Patients received ivuxolimab, an intravenous treatment, every 2 weeks at 0.01 to 10 mg/kg. Two cutaneous melanoma patients and one hepatocellular carcinoma patient, three in all, had partial responses.

The CDR3 totals 15 residues. CDR1 is ENHRY, CDR2 SYGVKD, per germline. The V and J ends lost 1 base and 5 bases respectively, with 12 bases between them. The data were produced by immunoSEQ multiplex PCR, yet TCRdb's version contains in-frame clones alone and is incomplete. The data show approximately 59,000 clones, over 70% seen once. The genes are TRBV10-3 and TRBJ2-1; tentative D call: TRBD2 (6 bases). The receptor's source is an adult with an advanced solid tumor such as melanoma, head and neck, liver or kidney cancer. The sample consisted of CD4+ or CD8+ T cells sorted from blood, taken in a trial of the OX40 agonist ivuxolimab. CDR3 sequence: CAISEFSGRDNEQFF. DNA for the CDR3: TGTGCCATCAGTGAGTTTAGCGGAAGAGACAATGAGCAGTTCTTC.